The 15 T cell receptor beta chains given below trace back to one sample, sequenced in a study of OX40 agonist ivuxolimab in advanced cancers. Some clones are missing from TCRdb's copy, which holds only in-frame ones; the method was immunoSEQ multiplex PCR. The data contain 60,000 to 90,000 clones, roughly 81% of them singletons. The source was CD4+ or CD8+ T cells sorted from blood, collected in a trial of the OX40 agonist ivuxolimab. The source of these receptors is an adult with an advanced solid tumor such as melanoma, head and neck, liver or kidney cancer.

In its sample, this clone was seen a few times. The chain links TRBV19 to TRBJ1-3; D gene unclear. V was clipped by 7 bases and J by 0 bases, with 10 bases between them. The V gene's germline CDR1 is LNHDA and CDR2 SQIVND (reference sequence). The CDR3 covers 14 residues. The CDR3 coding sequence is TGTGCCAGTATAGGGCAGAGCTCTGGAAACACCATATATTTT. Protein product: CASIGQSSGNTIYF.

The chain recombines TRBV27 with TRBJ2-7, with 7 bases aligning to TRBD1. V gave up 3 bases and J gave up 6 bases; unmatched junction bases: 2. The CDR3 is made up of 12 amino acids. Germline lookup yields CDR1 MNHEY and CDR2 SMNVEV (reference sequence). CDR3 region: CASSFAGGEQYF. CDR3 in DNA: TGTGCCAGCAGTTTTGCAGGGGGCGAGCAGTACTTC.

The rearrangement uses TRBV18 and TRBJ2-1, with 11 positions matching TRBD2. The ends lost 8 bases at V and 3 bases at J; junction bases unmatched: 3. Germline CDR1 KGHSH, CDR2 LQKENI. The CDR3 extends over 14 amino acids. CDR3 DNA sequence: TGTGCCAGCGCCGGGACTAGCGGCTACAATGAGCAGTTCTTC. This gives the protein CASAGTSGYNEQFF.

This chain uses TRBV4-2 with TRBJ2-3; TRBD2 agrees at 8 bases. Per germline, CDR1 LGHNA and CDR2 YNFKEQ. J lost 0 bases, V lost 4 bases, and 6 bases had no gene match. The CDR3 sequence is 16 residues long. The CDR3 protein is CASSPSERGSTDTQYF. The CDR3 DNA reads TGTGCCAGCAGCCCCTCGGAGCGGGGGAGCACAGATACGCAGTATTTT.

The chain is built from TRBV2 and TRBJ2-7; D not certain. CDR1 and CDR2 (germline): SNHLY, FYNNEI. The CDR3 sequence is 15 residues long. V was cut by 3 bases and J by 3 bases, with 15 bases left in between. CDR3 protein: CASSEGPRKNYEQYF. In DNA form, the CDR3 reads TGTGCCAGCAGTGAGGGCCCCAGGAAAAACTACGAGCAGTACTTC.

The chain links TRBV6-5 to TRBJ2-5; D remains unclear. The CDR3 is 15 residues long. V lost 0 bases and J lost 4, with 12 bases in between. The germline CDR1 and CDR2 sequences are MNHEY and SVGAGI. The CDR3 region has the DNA TGTGCCAGCAGTTACTCGATAACGCAGATAGAGACCCAGTACTTC. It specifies CASSYSITQIETQYF.

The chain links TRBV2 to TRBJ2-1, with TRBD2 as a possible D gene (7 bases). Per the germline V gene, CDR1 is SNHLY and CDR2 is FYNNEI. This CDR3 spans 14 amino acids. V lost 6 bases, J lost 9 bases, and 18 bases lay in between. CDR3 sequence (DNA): TGTGCCAGCAGCAATTGGGGGGGAGGGGGTGAGCAGTTCTTC. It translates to CASSNWGGGGEQFF. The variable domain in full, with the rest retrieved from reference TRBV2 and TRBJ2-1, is EPEVTQTPSHQVTQMGQEVILRCVPISNHLYFYWYRQILGQKVEFLVSFYNNEISEKSEIFDDQFSVERPDGSNFTLKIRSTKLEDSAMYFCASSNWGGGGEQFFGPGTRLTVL.

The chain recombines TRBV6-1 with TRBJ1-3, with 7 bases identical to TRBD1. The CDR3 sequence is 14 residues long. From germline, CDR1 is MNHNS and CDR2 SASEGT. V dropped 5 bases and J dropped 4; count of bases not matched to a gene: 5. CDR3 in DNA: TGTGCCAGCAGTCTGACAGGGAAGGGAAACACCATATATTTT. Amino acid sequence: CASSLTGKGNTIYF.

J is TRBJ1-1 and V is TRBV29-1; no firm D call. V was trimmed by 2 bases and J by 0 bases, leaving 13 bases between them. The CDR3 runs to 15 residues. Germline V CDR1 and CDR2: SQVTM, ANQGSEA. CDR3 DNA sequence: TGCAGCGTTGAAAATAGACAAGCTATGAACACTGAAGCTTTCTTT. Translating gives CSVENRQAMNTEAFF.

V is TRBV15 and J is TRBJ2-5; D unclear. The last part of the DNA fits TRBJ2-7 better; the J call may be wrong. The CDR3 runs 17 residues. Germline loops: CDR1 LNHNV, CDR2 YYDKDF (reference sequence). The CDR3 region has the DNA TGTGCCACCAGCAGAGATATTAGCTCTCCGAGCTCCTACGAGCAGTACTTC. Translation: CATSRDISSPSSYEQYF.

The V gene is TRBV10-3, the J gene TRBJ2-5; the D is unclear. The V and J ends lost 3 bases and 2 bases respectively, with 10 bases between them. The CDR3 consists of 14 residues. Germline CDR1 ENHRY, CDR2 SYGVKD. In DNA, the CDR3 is TGTGCCATCAGTGATCAACAAGGACAAGAGACCCAGTACTTC. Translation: CAISDQQGQETQYF.

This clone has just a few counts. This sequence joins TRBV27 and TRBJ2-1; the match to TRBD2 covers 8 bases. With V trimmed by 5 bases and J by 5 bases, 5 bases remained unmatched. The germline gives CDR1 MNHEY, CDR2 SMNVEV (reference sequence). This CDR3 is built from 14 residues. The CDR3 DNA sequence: TGTGCCAGCAGTCCGGGAGGGCGAAACAATGAGCAGTTCTTC. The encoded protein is CASSPGGRNNEQFF.

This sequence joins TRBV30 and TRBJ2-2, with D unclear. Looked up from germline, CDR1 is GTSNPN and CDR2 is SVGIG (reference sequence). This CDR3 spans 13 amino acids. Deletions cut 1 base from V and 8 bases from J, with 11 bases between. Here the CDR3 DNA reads TGTGCCTGGAGTGGGTTCTTGGCGGGGGAGCTGTTTTTT. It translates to CAWSGFLAGELFF.

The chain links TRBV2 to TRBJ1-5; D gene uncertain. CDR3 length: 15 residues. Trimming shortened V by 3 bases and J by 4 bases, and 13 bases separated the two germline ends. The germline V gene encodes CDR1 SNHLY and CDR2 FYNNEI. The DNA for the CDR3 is TGTGCCAGCAGTGAGGTTTCGGCAGCTAATCAGCCCCAGCATTTT. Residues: CASSEVSAANQPQHF.

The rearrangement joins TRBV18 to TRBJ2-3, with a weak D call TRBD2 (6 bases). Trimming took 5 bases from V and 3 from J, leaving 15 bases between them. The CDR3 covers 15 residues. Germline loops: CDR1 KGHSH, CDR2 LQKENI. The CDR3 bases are TGTGCCAGCTCAAGTGGAGGGAGTGGGACAGATACGCAGTATTTT. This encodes CASSSGGSGTDTQYF.